Presented here are 32 T cell receptor beta chains from one specimen sequenced in a study of blood T cell repertoires in COVID-19. Profiling relied on immunoSEQ multiplex PCR, and the TCRdb table lists in-frame clones only, not all of them. The profile shows some 230,000 clones, 86% of them singletons. The specimen sequenced was peripheral blood. The receptors were sampled from a woman between 50 and 59 years old with COVID-19, enrolled during active disease.

V gene TRBV30 combines with J gene TRBJ2-1; no clear D. V lost 0 bases to trimming and J lost 8 bases, with 17 bases between them. Looked up from germline, CDR1 is GTSNPN and CDR2 is SVGIG (reference sequence). This CDR3 contains 15 residues. This chain's CDR3 is CAWSVRSLLVDEQFF. The DNA for the CDR3 is TGTGCCTGGAGTGTACGGAGTCTTCTAGTCGATGAGCAGTTCTTC.

In its sample, this clone was seen a few times. The chain has TRBV7-2 and TRBJ2-3; tentatively, D is TRBD2 (6 bases). The germline V gene encodes CDR1 SGHTA and CDR2 FQGNSA. Trimming pared 4 bases from V and 2 bases from J, leaving 19 bases between. The CDR3 is made up of 17 amino acids. CDR3 sequence (DNA): TGTGCCAGCAGCTCTCTTCTTTGGGCGGGAATCACAGATACGCAGTATTTT. This translates into CASSSLLWAGITDTQYF.

The chain employs TRBV1 and TRBJ2-3; TRBD2 reflects the table's D call only, with no check against the DNA. TRBV1 is given as a pseudogene. The CDR3 runs to 20 residues. CDR3 loop: CTSTRDRLAGGPMVTDTQYF. DNA of the CDR3: TGCACCAGCACAAGAGACAGACTAGCGGGGGGGCCGATGGTCACAGATACGCAGTATTTT.

The CDR3 DNA follows: TGTGCCATCAGTATACTAGGAGGGGGGGGCGAGCAGTACTTC. It encodes CAISILGGGGEQYF. The V and J genes are TRBV10-3 and TRBJ2-7; maybe TRBD2 (7 bases). CDR1 is ENHRY and CDR2 is SYGVKD in the germline V gene. This CDR3 has 14 amino acids. The V end lost 5 bases, the J end lost 6 bases, and 17 bases lay between the germline ends.

The chain is built from TRBV3-1 (or the pseudogene TRBV3-2) and TRBJ1-6, with 7 positions matching TRBD1. J lost 14 bases, V lost 0 bases, and 16 bases had no gene match. In germline, CDR1 is LGHDT, CDR2 YNNKEL (reference sequence). The CDR3 contains 17 residues. The CDR3 spells CASSQDLQGSTLSALHF. The CDR3 DNA reads as TGTGCCAGCAGCCAAGATCTACAGGGGAGTACCTTGTCGGCCCTCCACTTT.

The gene calls are TRBV5-1 and TRBJ1-3; the D is unclear. The germline V and J ends were trimmed by 0 bases and 2 bases, with 6 bases remaining between them. Germline CDR1 is SGHRS and CDR2 is YFSETQ. The CDR3 sequence is 14 residues long. The CDR3 loop reads CASSLAGTGNTIYF. CDR3 DNA sequence: TGCGCCAGCAGCTTGGCGGGGACTGGAAACACCATATATTTT.

This chain connects TRBV20-1 to TRBJ2-3, with no clear D. V lost 3 bases and J 2 bases, leaving 12 bases between the germline ends. This CDR3 spans 14 amino acids. Germline CDR1 reads DFQATT; CDR2 reads SNEGSKA (reference sequence). The CDR3 DNA reads TGCAGTGCTAGTATTGGCATCAACACAGATACGCAGTATTTT. Its translation is CSASIGINTDTQYF.

This chain links TRBV24-1 with TRBJ2-1; 8 bases agree with TRBD1. This CDR3 comprises 15 residues. The trim removed 0 bases at V and 5 bases at J, leaving 2 bases unmatched. CDR1 and CDR2 (germline): KGHDR, SFDVKD. The CDR3 region is CATSDLGQGDNEQFF. The CDR3 DNA follows: TGTGCCACCAGTGATTTGGGACAGGGAGACAATGAGCAGTTCTTC.

The chain employs TRBV9 and TRBJ1-1; D may be TRBD1 (6 bases). The CDR3 has 17 residues. Germline assignment: CDR1 SGDLS and CDR2 YYNGEE. V dropped 3 bases and J dropped 1 base, with 19 bases sitting between them. The CDR3 region has the DNA TGTGCCAGCAGCGAAATGAAGAGGGGAGGGGGGAACACTGAAGCTTTCTTT. Its translation is CASSEMKRGGGNTEAFF.

The chain is built from TRBV5-1 and TRBJ1-2; 7 nucleotides agree with TRBD1. V lost 4 bases and J lost 2; bases outside the gene matches: 17. This CDR3 spans 18 amino acids. Germline loops: CDR1 SGHRS, CDR2 YFSETQ. The CDR3 region has the DNA TGCGCCAGCAGCCGTTTGACGGGAAAAGGGGGCTTAAACTATGGCTACACCTTC. Its protein product is CASSRLTGKGGLNYGYTF.

The chain joins TRBV5-5 to TRBJ1-1; no clear D gene. V lost 2 bases and J lost 5, with 13 bases in between. Germline V gives CDR1 SGHKS, CDR2 YYEKEE (reference sequence). CDR3 length: 14 amino acids. The CDR3 here is CASSFWQDGTEAFF. The CDR3, as DNA: TGTGCCAGCAGCTTCTGGCAGGATGGGACTGAAGCTTTCTTT. Combining the CDR3 with reference TRBV5-5 and TRBJ1-1 gives the whole variable domain DAGVTQSPTHLIKTRGQQVTLRCSPISGHKSVSWYQQVLGQGPQFIFQYYEKEERGRGNFPDRFSARQFPNYSSELNVNALLLGDSALYLCASSFWQDGTEAFFGQGTRLTVV.

This sequence joins TRBV27 and TRBJ1-1; D is perhaps TRBD1 (6 bases). This CDR3 spans 12 amino acids. V shed 8 bases and J shed 6 bases, with 13 bases lying between them. CDR1 and CDR2 from the germline V gene are MNHEY and SMNVEV (reference sequence). CDR3 in amino acids: CASYGTSPEAFF. In nucleotides, the CDR3 is TGTGCCAGCTACGGGACATCCCCTGAAGCTTTCTTT.

CDR3 region: CAIRDSANTGELFF. The CDR3 DNA follows: TGTGCCATCAGGGACTCCGCGAACACCGGGGAGCTGTTTTTT. The chain employs TRBV10-3 and TRBJ2-2; maybe TRBD2 (5 bases). V was trimmed by 6 bases and J by 0 bases, leaving 8 bases between them. The CDR3 contains 14 residues. Germline CDR1 reads ENHRY; CDR2 reads SYGVKD.

This chain connects TRBV19 to TRBJ1-2; D perhaps matches TRBD1 (6 bases). This CDR3 has 14 amino acids. Trimming removed 4 bases from V and 8 bases from J, with 17 bases in between. In germline, CDR1 is LNHDA, CDR2 SQIVND (reference sequence). CDR3 amino acids: CASSNGQGMRGYTF. Here the CDR3 DNA reads TGTGCCAGTAGTAACGGGCAGGGGATGAGAGGCTACACCTTC.

This clone occurred a few times. The V call is TRBV2, the J call TRBJ2-1, with D tentatively TRBD2 (5 bases). This CDR3 is built from 12 residues. The V end lost 4 bases, the J end lost 7 bases, and 8 bases lay between the germline ends. The germline V gene has CDR1 SNHLY and CDR2 FYNNEI. CDR3 region: CASSGRGNEQFF. DNA for the CDR3: TGTGCCAGCAGTGGAAGAGGGAATGAGCAGTTCTTC.

This clone came up once. V gene TRBV19 combines with J gene TRBJ1-2, with TRBD1 as a possible D gene (5 bases). CDR1 is LNHDA and CDR2 is SQIVND in the germline V gene (reference sequence). V lost 2 bases to trimming and J lost 4 bases, with 11 bases between them. The CDR3 has 14 amino acids. The CDR3 reads CASSISGGFYGYTF. DNA for the CDR3: TGTGCCAGTAGTATATCGGGGGGGTTCTATGGCTACACCTTC.

The chain joins TRBV4-2 to TRBJ2-7; 15 bases agree with TRBD2. The V and J ends lost 0 bases and 5 bases, in that order; junction bases with no gene match: 8. The CDR3 extends over 18 amino acids. CDR1 and CDR2 (germline): LGHNA, YNFKEQ. CDR3 in amino acids: CASSQDPGLAGGSDEQYF. The CDR3 DNA reads as TGTGCCAGCAGCCAAGATCCGGGACTAGCGGGGGGCAGCGACGAGCAGTACTTC.

V and J are TRBV5-1 and TRBJ2-3; D not resolved. In germline, CDR1 is SGHRS, CDR2 YFSETQ. Between the trimmed V and J ends, which lost 0 bases and 2 bases, there was a span of 10 bases. The CDR3 is 15 amino acids. CDR3 in DNA: TGCGCCAGCAGCTTGGGCGGATATCTCACAGATACGCAGTATTTT. It specifies CASSLGGYLTDTQYF. Complete variable domain (other parts from reference TRBV5-1 and TRBJ2-3): KAGVTQTPRYLIKTRGQQVTLSCSPISGHRSVSWYQQTPGQGLQFLFEYFSETQRNKGNFPGRFSGRQFSNSRSEMNVSTLELGDSALYLCASSLGGYLTDTQYFGPGTRLTVL.

The chain combines TRBV6-2 or TRBV6-3 with TRBJ2-6; possible D gene TRBD1, 6 bases. This CDR3 is 20 amino acids long. CDR1 MNHEY and CDR2 SVGEGT come from the germline V gene. V lost 4 bases, J lost 4 bases, and 26 bases lay in between. The CDR3 loop reads CASSSDSDRSVSKGANVLTF. The CDR3 DNA reads TGTGCCAGCAGTTCCGACTCCGACAGGTCCGTAAGTAAGGGGGCCAACGTCCTGACTTTC.

This clone has just a few counts. The chain has TRBV29-1 and TRBJ1-1, with D hard to call. Trimming removed 3 bases from V and 5 bases from J, with 10 bases in between. CDR1 and CDR2 (germline): SQVTM, ANQGSEA. This CDR3 spans 12 amino acids. The CDR3 DNA follows: TGCAGCGTTGATAGCCAGCGGACTGAAGCTTTCTTT. Its translation is CSVDSQRTEAFF.

The chain has TRBV18 and TRBJ2-7; 9 positions agree with TRBD1. V lost 3 bases, J lost 6 bases, and 0 bases stayed unmatched. The CDR3 is 12 amino acids. Germline CDR1 reads KGHSH; CDR2 reads LQKENI. The DNA of the CDR3 is TGTGCCAGCTCACCGACAGGGGGCGAGCAGTACGTC. As protein: CASSPTGGEQYV.

This clone appeared a single time. The rearrangement joins TRBV6-6 to TRBJ2-3; 13 bases align to TRBD2. CDR3 length equals 18 residues. Per the germline V gene, CDR1 is MNHNY and CDR2 is SVGAGI (reference sequence). V shed 5 bases and J 0 bases; nucleotides not matched to a gene: 8. CDR3 coding DNA: TGTGCCAGCAGTCCCACTAGCGGGGGGGCCCCCAGCACAGATACGCAGTATTTT. It translates to CASSPTSGGAPSTDTQYF.

This clone was seen just once. The V call is TRBV7-8, the J call TRBJ1-6; D is unresolved. The V end lost 5 bases, the J end lost 10 bases, and 12 bases lay between the germline ends. The germline V gene encodes CDR1 SGHVS and CDR2 FQNEAQ. This CDR3 has 13 residues. The CDR3 DNA reads TGTGCCAGCAGCCCCGTCAAGAGCTCACCCCTCCACTTT. Translating it yields CASSPVKSSPLHF.

The chain recombines TRBV28 with TRBJ1-3; no clear D gene. The V gene lost 5 bases and the J gene lost 5 bases, with 19 bases spanning the gap. Germline CDR1 is MDHEN and CDR2 is SYDVKM. The length of the CDR3 is 16 residues. For the CDR3, the DNA is TGTGCCAGCAGTCACCAACCGGGAACCAGACGAAACACCATATATTTT. Translated: CASSHQPGTRRNTIYF.

The chain recombines TRBV12-3 or TRBV12-4 with TRBJ1-6; tentative D call: TRBD1 (6 bases). The V gene lost 10 bases and the J gene lost 3 bases, with 10 bases spanning the gap. This CDR3 is built from 13 residues. The DNA for the CDR3 is TGTGCCACTACGGACAGCTATAATTCACCCCTCCACTTT. Translated: CATTDSYNSPLHF.

In this sample, this clone turned up once. The gene calls are TRBV3-1 (or the pseudogene TRBV3-2) and TRBJ2-3, with 10 bases lining up with TRBD1. CDR3 length equals 19 residues. Trimming at V came to 2 bases and at J to 0 bases, leaving 11 bases not matched to a gene. CDR1 LGHDT and CDR2 YNNKEL come from the germline V gene (reference sequence). For the CDR3, the DNA is TGTGCCAGCAGCCAAAGGACAGGGGGACCAAAAACCAGCACAGATACGCAGTATTTT. It encodes CASSQRTGGPKTSTDTQYF.

V gene TRBV5-1 combines with J gene TRBJ2-3; 8 bases match TRBD1. Germline loops: CDR1 SGHRS, CDR2 YFSETQ. The CDR3 is 13 amino acids. V lost 4 bases, J lost 7 bases, and 5 bases stayed unmatched. The DNA for the CDR3 is TGCGCCAGCAGCCCCACAGGGGGAAATACGCAGTATTTT. Its protein is CASSPTGGNTQYF.

The CDR3 coding sequence is TGTGCCAGTAGCCGGGGAGGACTTCTCAACCAAGAGACCCAGTACTTC. Translating it yields CASSRGGLLNQETQYF. The V gene is TRBV19, the J gene TRBJ2-5; tentative D call: TRBD2 (6 bases). Germline V gives CDR1 LNHDA, CDR2 SQIVND (reference sequence). Trimming took off 6 bases at V and 0 bases at J, with 17 bases between the two ends. This CDR3 is built from 16 residues.

The rearrangement uses TRBV7-9 and TRBJ2-7; D remains unclear. Trimming left V 4 bases short and J 0 bases short, with 10 bases between. Looked up from germline, CDR1 is SEHNR and CDR2 is FQNEAQ (reference sequence). The CDR3 contains 14 residues. The CDR3 is CASSYLRSSYEQYF. The CDR3 nucleotides read TGTGCCAGCAGCTACCTGCGGAGCTCCTACGAGCAGTACTTC. Combining the CDR3 with reference TRBV7-9 and TRBJ2-7 gives the whole variable domain DTGVSQNPRHKITKRGQNVTFRCDPISEHNRLYWYRQTLGQGPEFLTYFQNEAQLEKSRLLSDRFSAERPKGSFSTLEIQRTEQGDSAMYLCASSYLRSSYEQYFGPGTRLTVT.

The chain combines TRBV6-8 with TRBJ1-1; TRBD1 agrees at 7 bases. CDR3 size: 14 residues. The germline V gene has CDR1 MNHGY and CDR2 SAAAGT. V dropped 5 bases and J dropped 5; count of bases not matched to a gene: 8. The CDR3 sequence: CASSIQGPWTEAFF. The DNA of the CDR3 is TGTGCCAGCAGTATACAGGGGCCGTGGACTGAAGCTTTCTTT.

This clone was recorded only once. V gene TRBV28 combines with J gene TRBJ1-2, with D uncertain. Germline V gene lookup returns CDR1 MDHEN and CDR2 SYDVKM. The CDR3 is made up of 10 amino acids. Between the trimmed V and J ends, which lost 8 bases and 8 bases, there was a span of 9 bases. The CDR3 sequence is CASAQEGYTF. CDR3 nucleotide sequence: TGTGCCAGCGCTCAGGAAGGCTACACCTTC.

This chain uses TRBV9 with TRBJ1-2; maybe TRBD1 (5 bases). Trimming pared 4 bases from V and 1 base from J, leaving 17 bases between. The CDR3 consists of 16 residues. Germline V gives CDR1 SGDLS, CDR2 YYNGEE. The CDR3 reads CASSSRGSFLNYGYTF. The CDR3 bases are TGTGCCAGCAGCTCCCGGGGGAGTTTCCTTAACTATGGCTACACCTTC.